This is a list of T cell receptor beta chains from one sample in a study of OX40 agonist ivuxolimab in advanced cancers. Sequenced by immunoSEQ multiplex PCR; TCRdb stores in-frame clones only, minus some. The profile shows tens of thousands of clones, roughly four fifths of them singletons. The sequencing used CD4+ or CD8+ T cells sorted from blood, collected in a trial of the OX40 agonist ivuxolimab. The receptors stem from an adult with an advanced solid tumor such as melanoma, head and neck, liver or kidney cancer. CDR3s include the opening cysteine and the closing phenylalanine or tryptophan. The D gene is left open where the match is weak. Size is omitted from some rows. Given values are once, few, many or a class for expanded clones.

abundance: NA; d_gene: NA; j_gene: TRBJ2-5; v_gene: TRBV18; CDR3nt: TGTGCCAGCTCAGGTCAAGAGACCCAGTACTTC; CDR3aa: CASSGQETQYF
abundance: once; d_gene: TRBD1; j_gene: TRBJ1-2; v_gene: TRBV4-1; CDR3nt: TGCGCCAGCAGCTCGCAACCCTATGACAGGGGTTACACCTTC; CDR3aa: CASSSQPYDRGYTF
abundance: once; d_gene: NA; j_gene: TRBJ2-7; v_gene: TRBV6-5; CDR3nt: TGTGCCAGCAGCCGCCCCGGCTCGGTATTAGAGCAGTACTTC; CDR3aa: CASSRPGSVLEQYF
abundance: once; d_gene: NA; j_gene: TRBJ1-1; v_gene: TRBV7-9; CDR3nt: TGTGCCAGCAGCAGCCCAGGAGGTGACACTGAAGCTTTCTTT; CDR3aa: CASSSPGGDTEAFF
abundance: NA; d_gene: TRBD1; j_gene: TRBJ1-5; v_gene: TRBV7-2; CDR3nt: TGTGCCAGCAGCCCTCGGACAGGGGATCAGCCCCAGCATTTT; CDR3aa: CASSPRTGDQPQHF
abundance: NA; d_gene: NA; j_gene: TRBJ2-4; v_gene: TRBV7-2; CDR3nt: TGTGCCAGCAGCTTAGGGGCAGCGCTAGCCAAAAACATTCAGTACTTC; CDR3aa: CASSLGAALAKNIQYF
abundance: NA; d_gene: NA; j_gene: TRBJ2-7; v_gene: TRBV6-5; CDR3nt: TGTGCCAGCAGTTACTCTAGCGGTGATTCCTACGAGCAGTACTTC; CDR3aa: CASSYSSGDSYEQYF
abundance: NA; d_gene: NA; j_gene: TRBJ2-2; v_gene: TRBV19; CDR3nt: TGTGCCAGTAGTATTCTCTTTAGCACCGGGGAGCTGTTTTTT; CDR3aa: CASSILFSTGELFF
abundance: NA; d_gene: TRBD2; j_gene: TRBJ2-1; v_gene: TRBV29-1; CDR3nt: TGCAGTTTATCCCGGGGGGAGAATGAGCAGTTCTTC; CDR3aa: CSLSRGENEQFF
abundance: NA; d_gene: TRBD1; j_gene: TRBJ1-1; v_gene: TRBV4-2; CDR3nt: TGTGCCAGCAGCCAAGACCCAGGGGGAAATGAAGCTTTCTTT; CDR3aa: CASSQDPGGNEAFF
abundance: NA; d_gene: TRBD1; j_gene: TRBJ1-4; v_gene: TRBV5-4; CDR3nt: TGTGCCAGCAGCTTAGGGACAGCGGTGACTAATGAAAAACTGTTTTTT; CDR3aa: CASSLGTAVTNEKLFF
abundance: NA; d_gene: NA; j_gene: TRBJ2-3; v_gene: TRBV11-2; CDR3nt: TGTGCCAGCAGCTTGGGACCGGGCACAGATACGCAGTATTTT; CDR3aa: CASSLGPGTDTQYF
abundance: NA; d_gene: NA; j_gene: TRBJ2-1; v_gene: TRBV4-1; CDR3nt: TGCGCCAGCAGCCAAGGCAGGCTCGACTACAATGAGCAGTTCTTC; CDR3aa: CASSQGRLDYNEQFF
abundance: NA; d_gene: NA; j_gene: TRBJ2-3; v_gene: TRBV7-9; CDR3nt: TGTGCCAGCAGCCCAGGGACCGAGCCCAATACGCAGTATTTT; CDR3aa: CASSPGTEPNTQYF
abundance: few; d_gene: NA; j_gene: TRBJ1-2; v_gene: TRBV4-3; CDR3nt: TGCGCCAGCAGCCAAGATTTCGGGCAGAAAAACTATGGCTACACCTTC; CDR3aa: CASSQDFGQKNYGYTF
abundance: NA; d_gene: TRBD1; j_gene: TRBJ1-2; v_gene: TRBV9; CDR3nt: TGTGCCAGCACCACCGGGACAGGGATGGGAACTTATGGCTACACCTTC; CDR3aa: CASTTGTGMGTYGYTF
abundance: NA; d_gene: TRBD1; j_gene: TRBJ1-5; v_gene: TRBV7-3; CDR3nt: TGTGCCAGCAGCCGGGACAGAGATCAGCCCCAGCATTTT; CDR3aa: CASSRDRDQPQHF
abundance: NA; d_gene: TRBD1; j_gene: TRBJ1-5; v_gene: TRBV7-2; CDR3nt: TGTGCCAGCAGCGCACAGGGGGGAAGCAATCAGCCCCAGCATTTT; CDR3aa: CASSAQGGSNQPQHF
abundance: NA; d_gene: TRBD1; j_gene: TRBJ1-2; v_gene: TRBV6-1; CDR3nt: TGTGCCAGCAGGCCGACAGGGCCCTCGGTCCACACCTTC; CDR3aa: CASRPTGPSVHTF
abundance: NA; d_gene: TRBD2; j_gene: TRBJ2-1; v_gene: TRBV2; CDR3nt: TGTGCCAGCAGTGCTTATCTAGCGGGGATAGGGAATGAGCAGTTCTTC; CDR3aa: CASSAYLAGIGNEQFF
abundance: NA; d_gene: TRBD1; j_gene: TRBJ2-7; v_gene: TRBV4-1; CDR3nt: TGCGCCAGCAGCCAAGATTTGAGGGGGCGCGAGCAGTACTTC; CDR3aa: CASSQDLRGREQYF
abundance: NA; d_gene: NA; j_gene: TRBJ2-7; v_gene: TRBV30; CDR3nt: TGTGCCTGGAGTAGCGGCCCCTACGAGCAGTACTTC; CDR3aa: CAWSSGPYEQYF
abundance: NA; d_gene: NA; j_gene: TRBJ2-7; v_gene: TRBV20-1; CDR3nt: TGCAGTGCATCGCGGGGTCCCGAGCAGTACTTC; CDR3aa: CSASRGPEQYF
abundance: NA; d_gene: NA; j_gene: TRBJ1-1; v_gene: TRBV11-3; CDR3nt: TGTGCCAGCAGCTTAGGGTACAGTGCTGAAGCTTTCTTT; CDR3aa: CASSLGYSAEAFF
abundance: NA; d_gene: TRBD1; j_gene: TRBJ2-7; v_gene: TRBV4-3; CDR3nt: TGCGCCAGCAGCCTCGGGACAGGCACCTACGAGCAGTACTTC; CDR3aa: CASSLGTGTYEQYF
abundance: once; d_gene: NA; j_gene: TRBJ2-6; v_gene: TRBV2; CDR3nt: TGTGCCAGCGGACAAACCTACTCTGGGGCCAACGTCCTGACTTTC; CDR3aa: CASGQTYSGANVLTF
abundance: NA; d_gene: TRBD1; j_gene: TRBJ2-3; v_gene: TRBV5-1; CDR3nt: TGCGCCAGCACCCTGACAGGGGGTACAAATACGCAGTATTTT; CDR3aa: CASTLTGGTNTQYF
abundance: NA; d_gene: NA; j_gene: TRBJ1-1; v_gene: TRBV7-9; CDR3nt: TGTGCCAGCAGCTTATTTGAGGGAAACACTGAAGCTTTCTTT; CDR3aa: CASSLFEGNTEAFF
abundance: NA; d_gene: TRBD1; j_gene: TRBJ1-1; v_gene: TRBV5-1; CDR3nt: TGCGCCAGCAGCCCACAGGGGGCGAACACTGAAGCTTTCTTT; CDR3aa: CASSPQGANTEAFF
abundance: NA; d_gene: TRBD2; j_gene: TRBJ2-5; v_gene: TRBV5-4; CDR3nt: TGTGCCAGCGGGACTAGCGGGGGGCAAGAGACCCAGTACTTC; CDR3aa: CASGTSGGQETQYF
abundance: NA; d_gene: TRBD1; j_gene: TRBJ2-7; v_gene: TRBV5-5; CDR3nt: TGTGCCAGCAGCTTGGGGGTGGCAGGACAGGGTTCCTACGAGCAGTACTTC; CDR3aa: CASSLGVAGQGSYEQYF
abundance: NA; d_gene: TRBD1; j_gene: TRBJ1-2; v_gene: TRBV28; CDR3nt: TGTGCCAGCACCTCCCCGGGACAGGGGGGATTCAACACCTTC; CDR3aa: CASTSPGQGGFNTF
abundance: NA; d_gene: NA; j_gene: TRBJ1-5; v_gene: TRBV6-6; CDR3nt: TGTGCCAGCAGTGACAGCTTCCTAAGGCCCCAGCATTTT; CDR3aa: CASSDSFLRPQHF
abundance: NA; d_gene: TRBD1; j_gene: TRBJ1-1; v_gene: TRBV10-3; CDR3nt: TGTGCCATCAGCCCGGGGACAGGGGGTGAGGGCCCTGAAGCTTTCTTT; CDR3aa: CAISPGTGGEGPEAFF
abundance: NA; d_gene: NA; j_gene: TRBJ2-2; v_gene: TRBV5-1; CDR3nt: TGCGCCAGCAGCCTATATGGGGGAATGGGAAACACCGGGGAGCTGTTTTTT; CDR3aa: CASSLYGGMGNTGELFF
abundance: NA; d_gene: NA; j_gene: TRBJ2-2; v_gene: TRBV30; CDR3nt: TGTGCCTGGAGTAGGCAGCCCTACGGCGGGGAGCTGTTTTTT; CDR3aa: CAWSRQPYGGELFF
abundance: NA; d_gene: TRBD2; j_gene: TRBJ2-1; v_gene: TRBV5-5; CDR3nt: TGTGCCAGCAGCTTGGTTAGCGGGGTTGTGGGTGAGCAGTTCTTC; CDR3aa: CASSLVSGVVGEQFF
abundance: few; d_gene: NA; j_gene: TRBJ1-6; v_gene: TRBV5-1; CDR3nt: TGCGCCAGCAGCTTGGACCAGGGTGGGAATTCACCCCTCCACTTT; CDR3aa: CASSLDQGGNSPLHF
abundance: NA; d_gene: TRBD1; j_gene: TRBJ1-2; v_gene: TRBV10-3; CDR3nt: TGTGCCATCAGGGATACAGGGGGCGTCTATGGCTACACCTTC; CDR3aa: CAIRDTGGVYGYTF
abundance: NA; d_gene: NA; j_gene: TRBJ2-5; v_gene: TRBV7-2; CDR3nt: TGTGCCAGCAGCTCCGGAATTGAGACCCAGTACTTC; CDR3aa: CASSSGIETQYF
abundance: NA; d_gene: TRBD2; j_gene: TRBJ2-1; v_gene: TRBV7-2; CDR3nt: TGTGCCAGCAGCCCGCAGGGACTAGCGGGGGACGAGCAGTTCTTC; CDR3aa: CASSPQGLAGDEQFF
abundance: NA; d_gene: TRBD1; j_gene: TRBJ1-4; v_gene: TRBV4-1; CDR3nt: TGCGCCAGCAGCCGGGGACAGGGACCGGCTAATGAAAAACTGTTTTTT; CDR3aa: CASSRGQGPANEKLFF
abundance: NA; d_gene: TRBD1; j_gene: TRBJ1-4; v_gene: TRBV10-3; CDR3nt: TGTGCCCTTCCGGGACAGCCTCTAGTGGGGAAACTGTTTTTT; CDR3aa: CALPGQPLVGKLFF
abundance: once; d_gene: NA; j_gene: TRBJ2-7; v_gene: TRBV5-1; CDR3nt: TGCGCCAGCAGCCCGAACAGAAACTACGAGCAGTACTTC; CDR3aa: CASSPNRNYEQYF
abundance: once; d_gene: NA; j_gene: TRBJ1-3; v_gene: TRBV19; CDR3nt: TGTGCCAGTATCAGGGGAGGTTTCTCTGGAAACACCATATATTTT; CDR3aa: CASIRGGFSGNTIYF
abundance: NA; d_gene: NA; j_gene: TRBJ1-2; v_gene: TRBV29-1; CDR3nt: TGCAGCGTTGACGTGGGTACGGGCTACACCTTC; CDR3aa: CSVDVGTGYTF
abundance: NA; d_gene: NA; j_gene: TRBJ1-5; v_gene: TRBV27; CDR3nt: TGTGCCAGCAGTTTGGGCAGGGGCCTGCCCCAGCATTTT; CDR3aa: CASSLGRGLPQHF
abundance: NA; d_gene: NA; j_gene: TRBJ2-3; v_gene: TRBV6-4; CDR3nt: TGTGCCAGCAGAGAACCGGGCACAGATACGCAGTATTTT; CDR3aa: CASREPGTDTQYF
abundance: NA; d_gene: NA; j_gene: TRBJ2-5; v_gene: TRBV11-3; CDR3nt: TGTGCCAGCAGCTTTCGGGGAGGAGGGCCAGAGACCCAGTACTTC; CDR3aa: CASSFRGGGPETQYF
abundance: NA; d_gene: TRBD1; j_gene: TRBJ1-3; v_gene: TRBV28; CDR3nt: TGTGCCAGCGGCCTCACAGGGGCTGGAAACACCATATATTTT; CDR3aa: CASGLTGAGNTIYF
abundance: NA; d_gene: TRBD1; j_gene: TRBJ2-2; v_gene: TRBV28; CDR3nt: TGTGCCAGCAGTTTATTTCGGCTGGACAGGGGGCCCGGGGAGCTGTTTTTT; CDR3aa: CASSLFRLDRGPGELFF
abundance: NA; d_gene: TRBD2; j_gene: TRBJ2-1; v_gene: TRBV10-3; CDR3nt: TGTGCCATCAAAGGGACTAGCGGGGGCCTCGAGCAGTTCTTC; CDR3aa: CAIKGTSGGLEQFF
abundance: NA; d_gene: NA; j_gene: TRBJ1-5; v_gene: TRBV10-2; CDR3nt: TGCGCCAGCACCGAGGGAGGTGGAAAGTCACAAGTGCCCCAGCATTTT; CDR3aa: CASTEGGGKSQVPQHF
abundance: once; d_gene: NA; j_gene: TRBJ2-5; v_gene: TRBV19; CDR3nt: TGTGCCAGTAGTTTAGCGGACAGGTCACAAGAGACCCAGTACTTC; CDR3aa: CASSLADRSQETQYF
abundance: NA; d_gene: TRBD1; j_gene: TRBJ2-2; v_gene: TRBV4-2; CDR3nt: TGTGCCAGCAGCCAAGAGGGGACAGGGGCGAACACCGGGGAGCTGTTTTTT; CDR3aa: CASSQEGTGANTGELFF
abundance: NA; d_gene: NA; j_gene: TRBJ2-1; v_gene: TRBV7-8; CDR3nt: TGTGCCAGCAGCTTAGGGGGGGGGCCCTACAATGAGCAGTTCTTC; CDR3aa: CASSLGGGPYNEQFF
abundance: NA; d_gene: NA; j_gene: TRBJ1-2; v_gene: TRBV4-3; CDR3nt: TGCGCCAGCAGCCAAGATCGTAGGACAGCCTATGGCTACACCTTC; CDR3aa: CASSQDRRTAYGYTF
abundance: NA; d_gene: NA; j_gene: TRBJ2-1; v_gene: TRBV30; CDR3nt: TGTGCCTGGAGTATCTACAGGGTTTTTGGCTTGACTGCAATTAACAATGAGCAGTTCTTC; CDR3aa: CAWSIYRVFGLTAINNEQFF